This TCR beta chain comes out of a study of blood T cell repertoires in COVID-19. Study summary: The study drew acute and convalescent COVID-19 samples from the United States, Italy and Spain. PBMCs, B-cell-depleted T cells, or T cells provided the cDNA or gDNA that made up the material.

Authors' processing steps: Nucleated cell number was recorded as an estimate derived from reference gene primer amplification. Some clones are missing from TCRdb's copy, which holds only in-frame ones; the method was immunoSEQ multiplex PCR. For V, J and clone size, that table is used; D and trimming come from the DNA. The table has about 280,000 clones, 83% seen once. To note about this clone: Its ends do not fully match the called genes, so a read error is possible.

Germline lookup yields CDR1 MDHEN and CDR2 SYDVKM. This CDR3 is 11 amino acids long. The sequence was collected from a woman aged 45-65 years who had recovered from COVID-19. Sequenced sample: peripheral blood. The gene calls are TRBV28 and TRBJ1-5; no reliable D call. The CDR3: CASTQNQPQHF. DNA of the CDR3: TGTGCCAGCACACAAAATCAACCCCAGCATTTT.